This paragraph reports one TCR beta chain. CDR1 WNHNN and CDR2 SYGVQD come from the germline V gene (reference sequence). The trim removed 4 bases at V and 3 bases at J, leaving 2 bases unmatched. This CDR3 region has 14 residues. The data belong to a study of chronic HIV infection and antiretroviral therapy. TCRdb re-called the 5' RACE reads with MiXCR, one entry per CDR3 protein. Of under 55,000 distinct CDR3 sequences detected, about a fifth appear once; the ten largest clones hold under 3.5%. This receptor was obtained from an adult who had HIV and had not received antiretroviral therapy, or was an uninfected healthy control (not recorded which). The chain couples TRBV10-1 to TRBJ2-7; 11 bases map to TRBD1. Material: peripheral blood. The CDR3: CASSVGTGGYEQYF. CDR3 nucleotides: TGCGCCAGCAGTGTCGGGACAGGGGGCTACGAGCAGTACTTC.